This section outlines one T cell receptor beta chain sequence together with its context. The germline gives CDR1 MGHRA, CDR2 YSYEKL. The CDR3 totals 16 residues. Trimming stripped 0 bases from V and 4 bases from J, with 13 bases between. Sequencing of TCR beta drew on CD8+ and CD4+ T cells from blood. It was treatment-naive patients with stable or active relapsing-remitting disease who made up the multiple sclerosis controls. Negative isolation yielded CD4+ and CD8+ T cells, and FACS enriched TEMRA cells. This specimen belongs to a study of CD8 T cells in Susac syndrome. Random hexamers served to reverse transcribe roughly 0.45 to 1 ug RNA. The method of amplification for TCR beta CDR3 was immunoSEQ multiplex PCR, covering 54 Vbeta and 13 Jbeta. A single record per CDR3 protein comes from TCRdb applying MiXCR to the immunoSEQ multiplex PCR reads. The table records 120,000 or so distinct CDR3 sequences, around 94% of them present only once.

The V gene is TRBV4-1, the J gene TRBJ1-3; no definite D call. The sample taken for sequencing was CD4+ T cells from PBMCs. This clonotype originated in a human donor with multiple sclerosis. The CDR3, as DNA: TGCGCCAGCAGCCAAGATCAACTGTTCCAGGGAAACACCATATATTTT. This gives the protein CASSQDQLFQGNTIYF.